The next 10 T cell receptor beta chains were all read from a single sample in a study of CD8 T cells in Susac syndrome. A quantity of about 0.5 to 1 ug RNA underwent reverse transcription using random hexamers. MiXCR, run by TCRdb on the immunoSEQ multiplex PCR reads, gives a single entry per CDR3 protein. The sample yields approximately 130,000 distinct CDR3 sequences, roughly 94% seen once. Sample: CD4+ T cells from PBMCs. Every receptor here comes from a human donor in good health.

Written as DNA, the CDR3 is TGCAGCGTGCAAGAGGGGGGTTGGAGCACTGAAGCTTTCTTT. Translation gives CSVQEGGWSTEAFF. This rearrangement joins TRBV29-1 to TRBJ1-1; TRBD1 might be the D (6 bases). There are 14 residues in the CDR3. Trimming stripped 6 bases from V and 4 bases from J, with 18 bases between. Germline loops: CDR1 SQVTM, CDR2 ANQGSEA.

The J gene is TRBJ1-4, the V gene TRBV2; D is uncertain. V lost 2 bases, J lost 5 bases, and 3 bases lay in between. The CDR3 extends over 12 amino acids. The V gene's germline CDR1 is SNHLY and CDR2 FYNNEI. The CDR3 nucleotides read TGTGCCAGCAGTGAAAGCAATGAAAAACTGTTTTTT. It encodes CASSESNEKLFF.

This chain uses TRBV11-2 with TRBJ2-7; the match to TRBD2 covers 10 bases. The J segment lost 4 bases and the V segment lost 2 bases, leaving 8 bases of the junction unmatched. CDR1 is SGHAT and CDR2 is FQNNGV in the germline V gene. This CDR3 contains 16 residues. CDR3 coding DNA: TGTGCCAGCAGCTTACATTCAGCTAGCGGGGGTTACGAGCAGTACTTC. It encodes CASSLHSASGGYEQYF. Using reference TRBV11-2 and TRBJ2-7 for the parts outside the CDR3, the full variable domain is EAGVAQSPRYKIIEKRQSVAFWCNPISGHATLYWYQQILGQGPKLLIQFQNNGVVDDSQLPKDRFSAERLKGVDSTLKIQPAKLEDSAVYLCASSLHSASGGYEQYFGPGTRLTVT.

The CDR3: CASTEGPDQPQHF. In DNA, the CDR3 is TGTGCCAGCACTGAGGGACCGGACCAGCCCCAGCATTTT. The chain joins TRBV2 to TRBJ1-5, with a weak D call TRBD1 (5 bases). The CDR3 runs to 13 residues. Trimming removed 7 bases at V and 7 bases at J, with 14 bases between. Germline CDR1 SNHLY, CDR2 FYNNEI.

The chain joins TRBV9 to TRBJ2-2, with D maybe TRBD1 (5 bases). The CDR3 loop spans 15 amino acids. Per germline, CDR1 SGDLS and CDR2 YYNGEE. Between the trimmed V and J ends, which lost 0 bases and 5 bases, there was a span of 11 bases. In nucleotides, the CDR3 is TGTGCCAGCAGCGTAGCCAGGGTGGGGACCGGGGAGCTGTTTTTT. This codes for CASSVARVGTGELFF.

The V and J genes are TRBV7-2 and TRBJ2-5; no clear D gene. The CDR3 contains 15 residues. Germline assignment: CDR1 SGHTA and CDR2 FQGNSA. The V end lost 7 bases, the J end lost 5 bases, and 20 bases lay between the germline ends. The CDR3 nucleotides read TGTGCCAGCACCCTCCAGTCGGCTGGGTTGGAGACCCAGTACTTC. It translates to CASTLQSAGLETQYF.

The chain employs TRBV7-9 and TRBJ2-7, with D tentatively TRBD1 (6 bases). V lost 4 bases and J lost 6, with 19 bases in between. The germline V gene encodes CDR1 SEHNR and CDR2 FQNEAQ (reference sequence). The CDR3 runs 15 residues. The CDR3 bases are TGTGCCAGCAGCTCCTCTGGGACACCTCGGAGCGAGCAGTACTTC. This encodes CASSSSGTPRSEQYF.

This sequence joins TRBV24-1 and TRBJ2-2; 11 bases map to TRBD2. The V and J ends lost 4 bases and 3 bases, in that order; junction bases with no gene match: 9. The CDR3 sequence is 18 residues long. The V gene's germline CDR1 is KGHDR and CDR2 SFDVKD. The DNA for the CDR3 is TGTGCCACCAGTGACCGAAGCATAGCGGGAGGGTACACCGGGGAGCTGTTTTTT. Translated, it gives CATSDRSIAGGYTGELFF.

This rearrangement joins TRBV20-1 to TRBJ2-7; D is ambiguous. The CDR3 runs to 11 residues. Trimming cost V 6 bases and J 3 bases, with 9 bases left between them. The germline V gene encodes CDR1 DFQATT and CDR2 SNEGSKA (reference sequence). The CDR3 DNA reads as TGCAGTGCCTCGGTCCACTACGAGCAGTACTTC. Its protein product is CSASVHYEQYF.

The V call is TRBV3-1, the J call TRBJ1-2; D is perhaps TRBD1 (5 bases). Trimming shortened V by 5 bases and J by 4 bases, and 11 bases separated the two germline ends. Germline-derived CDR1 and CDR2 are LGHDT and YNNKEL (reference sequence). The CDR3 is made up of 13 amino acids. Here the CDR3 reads CASSARGSYGYTF. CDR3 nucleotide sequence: TGTGCCAGCAGCGCCCGGGGCAGCTATGGCTACACCTTC.